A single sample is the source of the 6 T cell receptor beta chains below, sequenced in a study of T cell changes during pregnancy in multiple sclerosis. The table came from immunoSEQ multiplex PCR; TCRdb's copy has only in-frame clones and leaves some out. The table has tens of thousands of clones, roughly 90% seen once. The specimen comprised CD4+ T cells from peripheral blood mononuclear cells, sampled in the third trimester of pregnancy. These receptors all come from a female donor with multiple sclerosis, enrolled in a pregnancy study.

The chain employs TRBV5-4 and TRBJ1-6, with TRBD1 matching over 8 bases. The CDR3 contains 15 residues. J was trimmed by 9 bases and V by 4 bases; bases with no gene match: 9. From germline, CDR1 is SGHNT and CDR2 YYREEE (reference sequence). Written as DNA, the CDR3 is TGTGCCAGCAGCACGGACAGGGAGTGGGCTTCACCCCTCCACTTT. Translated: CASSTDREWASPLHF. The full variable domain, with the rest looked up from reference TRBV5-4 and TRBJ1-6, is ETGVTQSPTHLIKTRGQQVTLRCSSQSGHNTVSWYQQALGQGPQFIFQYYREEENGRGNFPPRFSGLQFPNYSSELNVNALELDDSALYLCASSTDREWASPLHFGNGTRLTVT.

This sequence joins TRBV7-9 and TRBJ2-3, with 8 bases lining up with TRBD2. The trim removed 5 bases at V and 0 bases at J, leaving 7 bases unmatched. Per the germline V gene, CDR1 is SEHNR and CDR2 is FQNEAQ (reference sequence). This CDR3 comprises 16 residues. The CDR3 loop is CASSEGLASSTDTQYF. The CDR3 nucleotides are TGTGCCAGCAGCGAAGGACTAGCTTCTAGCACAGATACGCAGTATTTT. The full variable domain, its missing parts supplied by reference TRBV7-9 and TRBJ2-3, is DTGVSQNPRHKITKRGQNVTFRCDPISEHNRLYWYRQTLGQGPEFLTYFQNEAQLEKSRLLSDRFSAERPKGSFSTLEIQRTEQGDSAMYLCASSEGLASSTDTQYFGPGTRLTVL.

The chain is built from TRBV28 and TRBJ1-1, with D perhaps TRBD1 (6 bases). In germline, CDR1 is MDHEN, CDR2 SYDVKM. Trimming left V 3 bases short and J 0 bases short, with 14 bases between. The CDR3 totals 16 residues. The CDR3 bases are TGTGCCAGCAGTTTCCCTCAGGGGCTTGTGAACACTGAAGCTTTCTTT. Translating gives CASSFPQGLVNTEAFF.

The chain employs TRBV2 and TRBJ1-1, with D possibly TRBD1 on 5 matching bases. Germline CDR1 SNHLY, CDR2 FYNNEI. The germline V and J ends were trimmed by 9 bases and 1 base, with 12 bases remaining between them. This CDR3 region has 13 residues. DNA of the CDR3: TGTGCCAGTGCGGGGACGGCGAACACTGAAGCTTTCTTT. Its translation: CASAGTANTEAFF.

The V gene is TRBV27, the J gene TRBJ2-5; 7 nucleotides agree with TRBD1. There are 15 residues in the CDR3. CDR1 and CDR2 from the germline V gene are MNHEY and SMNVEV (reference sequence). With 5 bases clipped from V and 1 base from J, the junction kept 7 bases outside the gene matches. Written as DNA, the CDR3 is TGTGCCAGCAGTCCCGGCCGACAGGGCCAAGAGACCCAGTACTTC. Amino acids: CASSPGRQGQETQYF.

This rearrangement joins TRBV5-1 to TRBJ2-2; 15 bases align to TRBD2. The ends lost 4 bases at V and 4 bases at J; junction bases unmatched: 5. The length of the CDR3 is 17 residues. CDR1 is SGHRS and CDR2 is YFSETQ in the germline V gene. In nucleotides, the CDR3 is TGCGCCAGCAGCCCGGGACTAGCGGGAGGAGGCACCGGGGAGCTGTTTTTT. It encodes CASSPGLAGGGTGELFF.